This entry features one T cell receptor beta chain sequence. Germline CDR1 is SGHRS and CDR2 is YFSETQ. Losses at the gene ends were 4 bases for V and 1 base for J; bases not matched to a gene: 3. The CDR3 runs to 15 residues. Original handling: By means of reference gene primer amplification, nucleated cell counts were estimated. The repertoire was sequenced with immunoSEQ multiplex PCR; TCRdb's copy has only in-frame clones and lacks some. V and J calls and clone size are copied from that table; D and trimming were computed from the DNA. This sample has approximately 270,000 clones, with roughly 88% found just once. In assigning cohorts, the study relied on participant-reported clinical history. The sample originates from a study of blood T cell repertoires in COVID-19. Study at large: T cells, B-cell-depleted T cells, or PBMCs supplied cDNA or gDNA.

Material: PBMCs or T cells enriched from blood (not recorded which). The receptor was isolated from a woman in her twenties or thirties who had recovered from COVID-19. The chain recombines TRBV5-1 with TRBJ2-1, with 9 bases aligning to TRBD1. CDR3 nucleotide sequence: TGCGCCAGCAGCCAAGGGACAGGGTCCTACAATGAGCAGTTCTTC. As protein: CASSQGTGSYNEQFF.